This T cell receptor beta chain was recorded in a study of monozygotic twins with inflammatory bowel disease. Broader study findings: Compared with healthy twins, IBD patients shared fewer clonotypes with others, especially with disease activity.

Blood samples of 2 to 3 ml were drawn from every donor. Investigators pulled total RNA out of whole blood and did not sort T cells. The CDR3 runs 16 residues. Per the germline V gene, CDR1 is MNHEY and CDR2 is SMNVEV (reference sequence). Using the 5' RACE reads, TCRdb records one entry per CDR3 protein without DNA. Its listing shows 300,000 to 400,000 distinct CDR3 sequences. Concerning this clonotype: Its antigen is unidentified.

The sequenced sample consisted of blood. This chain links TRBV27 with TRBJ1-1; TCRdb's D call of TRBD1 is untestable without DNA. This receptor was identified in a human donor with ulcerative colitis or Crohn's disease, or a healthy co-twin of an affected twin (not recorded which). CDR3 residues: CASSLMGGAKNTEAFF.